Given below is one T cell receptor (delta chain) in context. No antigen is known for it. Extracted RNA was reverse transcribed into cDNA. CDR3 amplicons came from multiplex PCR with pooled V-gene forward and constant-region reverse primers. TCRdb reanalyzed the multiplex PCR reads using CATT. Of under 25,000 delta-chain clones detected, about 8% appear once; the ten largest clones hold 0.75% to 1%. The germline gives CDR1 TSWWSYY, CDR2 QGS. CDR3 length equals 17 residues. V shed 1 base, J shed 0 bases, and the junction held 8 bases outside the gene matches. The data derive from a study of Vδ1+ human thymocytes. Study observations and caveats: Thymic delta-chain repertoires held about 20% Vdelta2 sequences and few Vdelta3, despite high sort purity. Thymic TRG and TRD repertoires appeared highly polyclonal, with Gaussian CDR3 length distributions.

The chain combines TRDV1 with TRDJ1, with TRDD2 matching 7 bases. The origin of this receptor is a child younger than two who had congenital heart surgery. The sequenced sample was Vdelta1+ gamma-delta thymocytes from the thymus. Subset: FACS-sorted CD3+ TCRalphabeta- TCRVdelta1+ TCRVdelta2- thymocytes. The CDR3 is CALGEHSFLPYTDKLIF. CDR3 nucleotide sequence: TGTGCTCTTGGGGAACATAGTTTCCTACCCTACACCGATAAACTCATCTTT.